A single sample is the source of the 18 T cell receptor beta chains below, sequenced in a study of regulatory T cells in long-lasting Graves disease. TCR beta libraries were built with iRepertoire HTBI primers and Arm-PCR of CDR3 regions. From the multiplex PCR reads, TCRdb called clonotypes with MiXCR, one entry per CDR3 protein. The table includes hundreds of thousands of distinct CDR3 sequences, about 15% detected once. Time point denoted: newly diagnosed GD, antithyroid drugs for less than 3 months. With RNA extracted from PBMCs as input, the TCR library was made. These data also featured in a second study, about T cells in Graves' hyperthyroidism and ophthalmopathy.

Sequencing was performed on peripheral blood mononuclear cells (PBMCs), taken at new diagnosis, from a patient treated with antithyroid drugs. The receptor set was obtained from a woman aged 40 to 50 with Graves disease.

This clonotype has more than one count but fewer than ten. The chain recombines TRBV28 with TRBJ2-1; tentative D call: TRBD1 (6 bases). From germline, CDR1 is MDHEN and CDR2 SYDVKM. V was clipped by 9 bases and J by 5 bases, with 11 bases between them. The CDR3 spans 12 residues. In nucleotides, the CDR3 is TGTGCCAGTTACAGGGTCCACAATGAGCAGTTCTTC. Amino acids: CASYRVHNEQFF.

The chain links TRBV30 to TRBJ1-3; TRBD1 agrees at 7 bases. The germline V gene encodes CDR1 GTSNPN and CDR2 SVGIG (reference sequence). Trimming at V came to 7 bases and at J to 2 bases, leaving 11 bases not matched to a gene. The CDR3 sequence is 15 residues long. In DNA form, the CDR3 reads TGTGCCTCAAGGACGGCAGGGGGTACTGGAAACACCATATATTTT. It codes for CASRTAGGTGNTIYF.

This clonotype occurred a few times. The CDR3 loop is CASSWNRDTAYEQYF. For the CDR3, the DNA is TGTGCCAGCAGCTGGAATAGGGACACCGCCTACGAGCAGTACTTC. The chain combines TRBV7-8 with TRBJ2-7, with D perhaps matching TRBD1 (6 bases). The germline V and J ends were trimmed by 4 bases and 2 bases, with 15 bases remaining between them. Germline-derived CDR1 and CDR2 are SGHVS and FQNEAQ. The length of the CDR3 is 15 residues. Complete variable domain (other parts from reference TRBV7-8 and TRBJ2-7): GAGVSQSPRYKVAKRGQDVALRCDPISGHVSLFWYQQALGQGPEFLTYFQNEAQLDKSGLPSDRFFAERPEGSVSTLKIQRTQQEDSAVYLCASSWNRDTAYEQYFGPGTRLTVT.

The CDR3 DNA follows: TGCGCCAGCAGCCAAGTTCTTCCACCAATCCAGCCCCAGCATTTT. Translation: CASSQVLPPIQPQHF. This chain uses TRBV4-1 with TRBJ1-5; D gene uncertain. V lost 1 base, J lost 7 bases, and 14 bases lay in between. Germline loops: CDR1 MGHRA, CDR2 YSYEKL. The CDR3 has 15 residues.

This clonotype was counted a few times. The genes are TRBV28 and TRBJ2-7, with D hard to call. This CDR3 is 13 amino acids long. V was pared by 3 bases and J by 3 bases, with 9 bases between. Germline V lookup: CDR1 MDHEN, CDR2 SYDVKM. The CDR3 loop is CASSFMGNYEQYF. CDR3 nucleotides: TGTGCCAGCAGTTTTATGGGGAACTACGAGCAGTACTTC.

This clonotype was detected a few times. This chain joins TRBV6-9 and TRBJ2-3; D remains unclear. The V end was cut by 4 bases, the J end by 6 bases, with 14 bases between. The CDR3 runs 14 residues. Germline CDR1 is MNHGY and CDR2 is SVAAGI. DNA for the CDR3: TGTGCCAGCAGTTTTCGTGGACGGGCGGATACGCAGTATTTT. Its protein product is CASSFRGRADTQYF.

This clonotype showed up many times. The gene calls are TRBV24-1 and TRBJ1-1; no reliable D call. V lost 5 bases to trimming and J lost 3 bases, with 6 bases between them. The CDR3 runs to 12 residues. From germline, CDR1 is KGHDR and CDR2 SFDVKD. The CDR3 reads CATSGPYTEAFF. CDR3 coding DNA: TGTGCCACCAGTGGGCCGTACACTGAAGCTTTCTTT.

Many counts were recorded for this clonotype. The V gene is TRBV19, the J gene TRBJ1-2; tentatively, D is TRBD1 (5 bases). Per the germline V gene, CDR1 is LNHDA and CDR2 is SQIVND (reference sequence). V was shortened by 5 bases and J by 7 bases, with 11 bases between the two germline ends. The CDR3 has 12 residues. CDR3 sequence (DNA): TGTGCCAGTAGTTGGATGCAGGGTGGCTACACCTTC. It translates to CASSWMQGGYTF.

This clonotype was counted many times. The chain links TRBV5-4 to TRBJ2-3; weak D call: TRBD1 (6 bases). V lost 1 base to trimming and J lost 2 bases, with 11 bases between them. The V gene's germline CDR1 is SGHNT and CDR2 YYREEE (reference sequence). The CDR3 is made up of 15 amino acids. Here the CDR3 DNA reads TGTGCCAGCAGCTTGTATAGGACAGACACAGATACGCAGTATTTT. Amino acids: CASSLYRTDTDTQYF.

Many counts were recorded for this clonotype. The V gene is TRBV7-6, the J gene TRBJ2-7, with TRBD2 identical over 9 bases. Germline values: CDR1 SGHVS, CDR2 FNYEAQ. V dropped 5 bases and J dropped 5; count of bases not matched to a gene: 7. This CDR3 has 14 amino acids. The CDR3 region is CASSPRVAGDEQYF. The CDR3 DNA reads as TGTGCCAGCAGCCCCCGGGTAGCGGGGGACGAGCAGTACTTC. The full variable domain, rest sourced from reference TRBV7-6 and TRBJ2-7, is GAGVSQSPRYKVTKRGQDVALRCDPISGHVSLYWYRQALGQGPEFLTYFNYEAQQDKSGLPNDRFSAERPEGSISTLTIQRTEQRDSAMYRCASSPRVAGDEQYFGPGTRLTVT.

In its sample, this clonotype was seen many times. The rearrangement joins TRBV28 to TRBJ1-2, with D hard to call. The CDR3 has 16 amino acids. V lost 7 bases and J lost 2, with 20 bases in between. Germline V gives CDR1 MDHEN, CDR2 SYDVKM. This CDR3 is CASTKGRLPVNYGYTF. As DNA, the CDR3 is TGTGCCAGCACCAAAGGCCGGCTACCGGTCAACTATGGCTACACCTTC.

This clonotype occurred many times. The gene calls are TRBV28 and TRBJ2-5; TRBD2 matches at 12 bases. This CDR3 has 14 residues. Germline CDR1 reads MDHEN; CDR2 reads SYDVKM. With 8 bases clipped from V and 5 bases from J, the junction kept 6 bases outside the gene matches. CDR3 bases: TGTGCCAGCCAACTAGCGGGAGGTCCCGAGACCCAGTACTTC. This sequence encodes CASQLAGGPETQYF.

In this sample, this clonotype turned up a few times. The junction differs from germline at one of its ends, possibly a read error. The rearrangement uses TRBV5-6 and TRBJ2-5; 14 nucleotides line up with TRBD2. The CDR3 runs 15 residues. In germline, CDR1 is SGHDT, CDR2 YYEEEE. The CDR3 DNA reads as TGTGCCAGCAGCCCCGGACTAGCGGGAGGAGAGACCCAGCACTTC. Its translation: CASSPGLAGGETQHF.

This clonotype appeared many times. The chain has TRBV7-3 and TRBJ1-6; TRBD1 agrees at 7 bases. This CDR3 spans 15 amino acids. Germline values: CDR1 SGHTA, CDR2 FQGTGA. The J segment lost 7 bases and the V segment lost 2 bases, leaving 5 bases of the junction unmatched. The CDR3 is CASSLRQGGNSPLHF. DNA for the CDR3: TGTGCCAGCAGCTTACGACAGGGCGGGAATTCACCCCTCCACTTT.

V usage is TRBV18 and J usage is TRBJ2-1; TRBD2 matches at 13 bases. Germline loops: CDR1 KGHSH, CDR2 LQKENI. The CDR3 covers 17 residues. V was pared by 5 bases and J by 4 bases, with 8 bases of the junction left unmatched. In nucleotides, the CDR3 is TGTGCCAGCTCAACTGGCGGACTAGCGGGAGAGTACAATGAGCAGTTCTTC. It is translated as CASSTGGLAGEYNEQFF.

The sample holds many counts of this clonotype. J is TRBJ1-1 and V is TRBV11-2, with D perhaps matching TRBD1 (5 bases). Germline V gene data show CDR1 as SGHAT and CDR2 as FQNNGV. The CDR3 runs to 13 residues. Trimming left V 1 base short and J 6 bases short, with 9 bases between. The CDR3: CASSLGRVAEAFF. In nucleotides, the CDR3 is TGTGCCAGCAGCTTAGGCAGGGTGGCTGAAGCTTTCTTT.

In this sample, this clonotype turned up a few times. CDR3 amino acids: CASSTHETGSPYGYTF. The CDR3, as DNA: TGTGCCAGCAGCACCCATGAGACAGGTTCTCCCTATGGCTACACCTTC. This sequence joins TRBV12-3 or TRBV12-4 and TRBJ1-2, with a possible D match to TRBD1 (6 bases). The CDR3 covers 16 residues. Trimming removed 6 bases from V and 4 bases from J, with 21 bases in between.

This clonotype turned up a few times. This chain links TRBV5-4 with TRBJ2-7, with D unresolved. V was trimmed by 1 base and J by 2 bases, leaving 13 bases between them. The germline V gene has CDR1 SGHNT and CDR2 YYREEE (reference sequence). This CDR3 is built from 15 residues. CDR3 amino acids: CASSLTAASTYEQYF. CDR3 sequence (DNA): TGTGCCAGCAGCTTGACTGCGGCCAGCACCTACGAGCAGTACTTC. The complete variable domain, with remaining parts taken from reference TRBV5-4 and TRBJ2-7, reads ETGVTQSPTHLIKTRGQQVTLRCSSQSGHNTVSWYQQALGQGPQFIFQYYREEENGRGNFPPRFSGLQFPNYSSELNVNALELDDSALYLCASSLTAASTYEQYFGPGTRLTVT.